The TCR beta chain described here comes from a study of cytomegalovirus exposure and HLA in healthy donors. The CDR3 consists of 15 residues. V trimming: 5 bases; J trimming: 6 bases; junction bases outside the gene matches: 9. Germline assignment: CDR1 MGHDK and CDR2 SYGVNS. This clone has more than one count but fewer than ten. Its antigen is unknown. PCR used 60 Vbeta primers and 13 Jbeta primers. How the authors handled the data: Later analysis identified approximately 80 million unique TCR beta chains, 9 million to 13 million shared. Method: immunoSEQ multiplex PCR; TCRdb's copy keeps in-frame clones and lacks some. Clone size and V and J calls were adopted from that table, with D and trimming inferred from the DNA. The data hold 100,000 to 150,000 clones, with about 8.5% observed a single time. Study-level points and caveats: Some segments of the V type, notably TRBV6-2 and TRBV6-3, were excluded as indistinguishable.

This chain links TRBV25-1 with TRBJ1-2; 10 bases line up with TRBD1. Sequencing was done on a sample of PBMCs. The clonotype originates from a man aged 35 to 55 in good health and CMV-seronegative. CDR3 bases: TGTGCCAGCAGTCTCCAGGGACAGGGGTCGGATGGCTACACCTTC. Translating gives CASSLQGQGSDGYTF.